This passage covers 15 T cell receptor beta chains from one sample sequenced in a study of T cell responses to AZD1222 COVID-19 vaccine. Sequenced by immunoSEQ multiplex PCR; TCRdb stores in-frame clones only, minus some. The data contain fewer than 120,000 clones, 80% to 90% of them singletons. Sequenced material: peripheral blood, taken 28 days after the second AZD1222 dose. The receptors originated from an adult who received the AZD1222 COVID-19 vaccine.

This clone has a single count. The genes are TRBV28 and TRBJ2-3, with 14 bases identical to TRBD2. Trimming removed 4 bases from V and 6 bases from J; junction bases left unmatched: 18. Germline V CDR1 and CDR2: MDHEN, SYDVKM. This CDR3 region has 20 residues. In DNA form, the CDR3 reads TGTGCCAGCAGTTGGTCAGGACTAGCGGGAGGAGATCAGGCCCCGGATACGCAGTATTTT. This translates into CASSWSGLAGGDQAPDTQYF. The full variable domain, in which reference TRBV28 and TRBJ2-3 provide the parts outside the CDR3, is DVKVTQSSRYLVKRTGEKVFLECVQDMDHENMFWYRQDPGLGLRLIYFSYDVKMKEKGDIPEGYSVSREKKERFSLILESASTNQTSMYLCASSWSGLAGGDQAPDTQYFGPGTRLTVL.

This clone was counted only a few times. The same CDR3 can be traced to other DNA sequences in this sample. The chain joins TRBV10-3 to TRBJ2-2; 10 positions agree with TRBD1. Per germline, CDR1 ENHRY and CDR2 SYGVKD. V was pared by 6 bases and J by 5 bases, with 3 bases of the junction left unmatched. This CDR3 is built from 14 residues. The CDR3 nucleotides read TGTGCCATCAGAAGACAGGGGGCGACCGGGGAGCTGTTTTTT. Translation gives CAIRRQGATGELFF.

V gene TRBV7-9 combines with J gene TRBJ1-1; D not certain. Germline loops: CDR1 SEHNR, CDR2 FQNEAQ (reference sequence). The CDR3 totals 13 residues. V was cut by 5 bases and J by 7 bases, with 14 bases left in between. This chain's CDR3 is CASSRDGDNEAFF. The CDR3 DNA reads as TGTGCCAGCAGCCGAGACGGCGATAATGAAGCTTTCTTT. The whole variable domain, filled in from reference TRBV7-9 and TRBJ1-1, reads DTGVSQNPRHKITKRGQNVTFRCDPISEHNRLYWYRQTLGQGPEFLTYFQNEAQLEKSRLLSDRFSAERPKGSFSTLEIQRTEQGDSAMYLCASSRDGDNEAFFGQGTRLTVV.

V gene TRBV6-5 combines with J gene TRBJ1-1; D unresolved. V shed 5 bases and J shed 0 bases, with 10 bases lying between them. Per germline, CDR1 MNHEY and CDR2 SVGAGI. CDR3 length: 14 residues. This CDR3 is CASSLHQLNTEAFF. As DNA, the CDR3 is TGTGCCAGCAGTCTACACCAACTGAACACTGAAGCTTTCTTT.

The gene calls are TRBV11-2 and TRBJ2-1; 10 bases line up with TRBD2. V lost 0 bases, J lost 7 bases, and 6 bases stayed unmatched. The germline gives CDR1 SGHAT, CDR2 FQNNGV. This CDR3 has 16 amino acids. The CDR3 is CASSLDPAGGRNEQFF. DNA for the CDR3: TGTGCCAGCAGCTTAGATCCAGCGGGAGGGCGGAATGAGCAGTTCTTC.

The genes are TRBV29-1 and TRBJ1-2; 9 positions match TRBD1. Germline V gives CDR1 SQVTM, CDR2 ANQGSEA. This CDR3 spans 13 amino acids. The CDR3, as DNA: TGCAGTAGCTTGGGGACAGGGTTCTATGGCTACACCTTC. This codes for CSSLGTGFYGYTF.

This sequence joins TRBV6-5 and TRBJ2-7; D is ambiguous. Germline V gene lookup returns CDR1 MNHEY and CDR2 SVGAGI. The CDR3 sequence is 15 residues long. The V and J ends lost 11 bases and 3 bases respectively, with 23 bases between them. The CDR3 DNA reads as TGTGCCGGTTCGTCCGGCCTCACTACGGGCTACGAGCAGTACTTC. It translates to CAGSSGLTTGYEQYF.

The gene calls are TRBV24-1 and TRBJ2-1; D remains ambiguous. From germline, CDR1 is KGHDR and CDR2 SFDVKD. Deletions cut 0 bases from V and 7 bases from J, with 6 bases between. CDR3 length: 13 amino acids. CDR3 nucleotide sequence: TGTGCCACCAGTGATTTGCTAGGGAATGAGCAGTTCTTC. Its protein is CATSDLLGNEQFF.

V usage is TRBV10-3 and J usage is TRBJ1-5; TRBD1 aligns across 7 bases. Germline V gene sequence: CDR1 ENHRY, CDR2 SYGVKD. The V segment lost 9 bases and the J segment 0 bases; nucleotides outside the gene matches: 2. The CDR3 loop spans 13 amino acids. The CDR3 region has the DNA TGTGCCATTTCAGGGGGTAGCAATCAGCCCCAGCATTTT. It specifies CAISGGSNQPQHF.

The gene calls are TRBV4-1 and TRBJ2-3, with 11 bases matching TRBD2. CDR3 length: 15 residues. V trimming: 8 bases; J trimming: 3 bases; junction bases outside the gene matches: 7. CDR1 and CDR2 from the germline V gene are MGHRA and YSYEKL. The CDR3 here is CASALGLAETDTQYF. The CDR3 coding sequence is TGCGCCAGCGCTCTGGGACTAGCGGAAACAGATACGCAGTATTTT.

Points on this clone: Additional DNA sequences in this sample encode the identical CDR3. J is TRBJ2-1 and V is TRBV27; the D gene is possibly TRBD1 (5 bases). The CDR3 contains 14 residues. V lost 5 bases to trimming and J lost 0 bases, with 8 bases between them. CDR1 and CDR2 (germline): MNHEY, SMNVEV (reference sequence). CDR3 nucleotide sequence: TGTGCCAGCAGTACAGGTAGCTCCTACAATGAGCAGTTCTTC. Translated, it gives CASSTGSSYNEQFF.

The V gene is TRBV5-5, the J gene TRBJ1-2, with 7 bases that match TRBD1. V was pared by 1 base and J by 2 bases, with 5 bases of the junction left unmatched. The CDR3 consists of 15 residues. Germline-derived CDR1 and CDR2 are SGHKS and YYEKEE (reference sequence). The CDR3 region has the DNA TGTGCCAGCAGCTTGTCCCCCAGGGGGAACTATGGCTACACCTTC. This sequence encodes CASSLSPRGNYGYTF.

The chain links TRBV5-1 to TRBJ1-3; D call uncertain. Germline assignment: CDR1 SGHRS and CDR2 YFSETQ. The ends were cut back, 1 base at V and 0 bases at J, with 5 bases in the middle. The CDR3 loop spans 14 amino acids. The CDR3 here is CASSLSSSGNTIYF. The CDR3 DNA is TGCGCCAGCAGCTTGTCTAGCTCTGGAAACACCATATATTTT.

Concerning this clone itself: Germline and junction disagree at one end, which may indicate a read error. V gene TRBV5-4 combines with J gene TRBJ2-7; 7 positions agree with TRBD1. Germline V gives CDR1 SGHNT, CDR2 YYREEE (reference sequence). This CDR3 spans 13 amino acids. CDR3 nucleotide sequence: TGTGCCAGCAGTTTGGGACAGCTTGCCGAGCAGTACTTC. Translating it yields CASSLGQLAEQYF.

This sequence joins TRBV25-1 and TRBJ1-2; tentative D call: TRBD1 (6 bases). Germline V gene lookup returns CDR1 MGHDK and CDR2 SYGVNS. The V gene lost 4 bases and the J gene lost 8 bases, with 26 bases spanning the gap. The CDR3 is made up of 17 amino acids. CDR3 sequence (DNA): TGTGCCAGCAGTGCGCTAATAGTGGCAGGGGAGGAGAAGGGCTACACCTTC. Translating it yields CASSALIVAGEEKGYTF.